The clone carrying this T cell receptor (beta chain) was detected only a few times. Its matching antigen is unknown. Being off target in a library aimed at alpha chains, this beta chain has a size of little meaning. CDR1 is MNHEY, CDR2 SVGAGI, per germline. The V end was cut by 6 bases, the J end by 6 bases, with 12 bases between. This CDR3 is built from 13 residues. Time point reported: sample taken at primary tumor resection. From tumor, nontumor lung or frozen PBMC, whole RNA was taken unsorted for sequencing. The approximately 67 donors had untreated early-stage non-small cell lung cancer. This sample was included in a study of spatial heterogeneity in lung cancer. Study-wide background: Unique TCR and UMI combinations averaged more than ten appearances each in raw reads. The study, taken as a whole, reports: Blood contained ubiquitous expanded tumor TCRs more at resection than at follow-up.

Single TCR cDNA molecules each had their own unique molecular identifier. TCRdb fed the 5' RACE reads into MiXCR, producing one record per CDR3 protein. The sample records roughly 4,500 distinct CDR3 sequences, roughly 33% being singletons. This specimen consisted of PBMCs, obtained at surgery. This chain connects TRBV6-5 to TRBJ2-1, with D hard to call. The receptor's source is a male donor with early-stage non-small cell lung cancer. The CDR3 reads CASRGMGLNEQFF. The CDR3 DNA sequence: TGTGCCAGCAGAGGGATGGGCCTCAATGAGCAGTTCTTC.